The rows below give T cell receptor beta chains drawn from one sample of a study of blood T cell repertoires in COVID-19. TCRdb's copy holds only in-frame clones and misses some; the assay was immunoSEQ multiplex PCR. The data contain about 82,000 clones, over 70% of them singletons. The sample comprised peripheral blood. The receptors come from a woman in her sixties with acute or convalescent COVID-19. Both conserved end residues are part of each CDR3. The D gene is left open where the match is weak. Clone size appears in some rows only: once, few, many, or a class for an expanded clone.

j_call clone_size v_call d_call cdr3_aa cdr3_nt
TRBJ1-5 . TRBV6-5 . CASSPAGTYQPQHF TGTGCCAGCAGTCCCGCCGGGACATATCAGCCCCAGCATTTT
TRBJ1-1 . TRBV21-1 . CASSAPTGEAFF TGTGCCAGCAGCGCCCCCACAGGTGAAGCTTTCTTT
TRBJ1-5 . TRBV2 TRBD1 CASRSGQNQPQHF TGTGCCAGCAGATCGGGACAGAATCAGCCCCAGCATTTT
TRBJ1-2 . TRBV6-4 . CASSDPGSSYGYTF TGTGCCAGCAGTGACCCTGGGAGTTCCTATGGCTACACCTTC
TRBJ1-1 . TRBV19 . CASSNTVNTEAFF TGTGCCAGTAGTAATACAGTGAACACTGAAGCTTTCTTT
TRBJ2-4 . TRBV5-6 . CASSFRPGDSENIQYF TGTGCCAGCAGCTTCCGGCCGGGGGACAGCGAAAACATTCAGTACTTC
TRBJ1-2 once TRBV7-8 TRBD1 CASSREGTGVYGYTF TGTGCCAGCAGCCGAGAAGGGACAGGGGTTTATGGCTACACCTTC
TRBJ1-2 . TRBV12-1 . CASSFGSRDRGNYGYTF TGTGCCAGCAGCTTTGGAAGCCGGGACAGGGGGAACTATGGCTACACCTTC
TRBJ1-4 . TRBV6-5 TRBD1 CASKGTGRDEKLFF TGTGCCAGCAAAGGGACAGGGCGGGATGAAAAACTGTTTTTT
TRBJ1-4 once TRBV3-1/TRBV3-2 . CASSHRQEEGEKLFF TGTGCCAGCAGCCATCGACAGGAGGAAGGGGAAAAACTGTTTTTT
TRBJ1-3 few TRBV9 TRBD1 CASSVTTGPASGNTIYF TGTGCCAGCAGCGTGACGACAGGGCCGGCCTCTGGAAACACCATATATTTT
TRBJ2-1 . TRBV7-6 TRBD2 CASSLEARLAGGPVINEQFF TGTGCCAGCAGCTTAGAGGCTCGGCTAGCGGGAGGGCCGGTTATCAATGAGCAGTTCTTC
TRBJ2-5 . TRBV4-1 TRBD2 CASSQEVASGSRETQYF TGCGCCAGCAGCCAAGAGGTTGCTAGCGGGAGCAGAGAGACCCAGTACTTC
TRBJ2-3 . TRBV6-5 TRBD2 CASSQSGAADTQYF TGTGCCAGCAGCCAAAGCGGGGCTGCAGATACGCAGTATTTT
TRBJ2-3 few TRBV11-3 . CASSPGKARSTDTQYF TGTGCCAGCAGCCCGGGGAAGGCAAGGAGCACAGATACGCAGTATTTT
TRBJ1-1 . TRBV3-1/TRBV3-2 TRBD1 CASSQPGQVTEAFF TGTGCCAGCAGCCAACCGGGACAGGTAACTGAAGCTTTCTTT
TRBJ1-2 . TRBV13 . CASSRTGFTGYTF TGTGCCAGCAGCCGTACAGGTTTCACTGGCTACACCTTC
TRBJ1-6 . TRBV30 . CACPLRPGGLDNSPLHF TGTGCCTGCCCCCTCCGGCCGGGGGGTTTGGATAATTCACCCCTCCACTTT
TRBJ1-5 . TRBV19 . CASSITGLQPQHF TGTGCCAGTAGTATTACAGGGTTGCAGCCCCAGCATTTT
TRBJ2-1 . TRBV11-2 TRBD2 CASSSRTSHQVEQFF TGTGCCAGCAGCTCGAGGACTAGCCATCAGGTTGAGCAGTTCTTC
TRBJ1-2 . TRBV5-4 TRBD1 CASSLGGQAVYGYTF TGTGCCAGCAGCCTGGGGGGACAGGCTGTATATGGCTACACCTTC
TRBJ1-2 once TRBV7-9 . CASSLAPGDGYTF TGTGCCAGCAGCTTAGCGCCAGGGGATGGCTACACCTTC
TRBJ1-5 . TRBV12-3/TRBV12-4 . CASRIAGGQPQHF TGTGCCAGCAGAATAGCGGGTGGACAGCCCCAGCATTTT
TRBJ1-1 few TRBV10-3 . CAISGGNTEAFF TGTGCCATCTCCGGAGGGAACACTGAAGCTTTCTTT
TRBJ1-2 few TRBV7-9 . CASSLVVNNYGYTF TGTGCCAGCAGCTTAGTCGTAAATAACTATGGCTACACCTTC
TRBJ2-7 . TRBV3-1/TRBV3-2 TRBD2 CASRQGLAHEQYF TGTGCCAGCAGACAAGGACTAGCACACGAGCAGTACTTC
TRBJ2-1 . TRBV5-1 TRBD2 CASSIAGGGNEQFF TGCGCCAGCAGCATAGCGGGGGGCGGCAATGAGCAGTTCTTC
TRBJ1-4 once TRBV4-2 . CASSLTTETNEKLFF TGTGCCAGCAGCCTCACGACAGAAACTAATGAAAAACTGTTTTTT
TRBJ1-3 few TRBV5-1 . CASSSGSLVSGNTIYF TGCGCCAGCAGCTCGGGGAGCCTAGTCTCTGGAAACACCATATATTTT
TRBJ1-1 . TRBV27 . CASSLSGTTTEAFF TGTGCCAGCAGTTTATCGGGGACAACCACTGAAGCTTTCTTT
TRBJ1-6 . TRBV6-6 . CASSYGEESNSPLHF TGTGCCAGCAGTTACGGGGAGGAGTCTAATTCACCCCTCCACTTT
TRBJ2-5 . TRBV10-3 TRBD2 CAISGLAGEETQYF TGTGCCATCAGTGGGCTAGCGGGGGAAGAGACCCAGTACTTC
TRBJ1-1 . TRBV7-2 TRBD1 CASSLDRGRTEAFF TGTGCCAGCAGCTTAGACAGGGGGAGAACTGAAGCTTTCTTT
TRBJ1-5 . TRBV2 TRBD1 CASSVSGQGRQPQHF TGTGCCAGCAGTGTTAGTGGACAGGGCCGCCAGCCCCAGCATTTT
TRBJ1-4 . TRBV19 TRBD1 CASSMPKIQGAEEKLFF TGTGCCAGTAGTATGCCTAAAATACAGGGGGCCGAAGAAAAACTGTTTTTT
TRBJ2-1 once TRBV19 . CASKTGAGRSYNEQFF TGTGCCAGTAAAACTGGGGCTGGAAGGTCCTACAATGAGCAGTTCTTC
TRBJ1-1 . TRBV19 TRBD1 CASSFTGQGGAEAFF TGTGCCAGTAGTTTCACGGGACAGGGGGGAGCTGAAGCTTTCTTT
TRBJ2-1 once TRBV6-6 . CASTRSQGLSSYNEQFF TGTGCCAGCACCCGATCCCAGGGGCTGAGCTCCTACAATGAGCAGTTCTTC
TRBJ2-1 . TRBV5-4 TRBD2 CASSLIAGGLNEQFF TGTGCCAGCAGCTTGATAGCGGGGGGGCTTAATGAGCAGTTCTTC
TRBJ2-2 . TRBV9 TRBD2 CASSEGTSGGAVTGELFF TGTGCCAGCAGCGAGGGGACTAGCGGGGGGGCGGTCACCGGGGAGCTGTTTTTT
TRBJ1-2 . TRBV15 . CATSRVNRESYGYTF TGTGCCACCAGCAGAGTAAACAGGGAAAGCTATGGCTACACCTTC
TRBJ2-5 once TRBV29-1 . CSVGAGSETQYF TGCAGCGTTGGGGCTGGATCCGAGACCCAGTACTTC
TRBJ2-2 . TRBV20-1 . CSASLFAGGTGELFF TGCAGTGCTAGTCTCTTCGCGGGCGGGACCGGGGAGCTGTTTTTT
TRBJ2-3 once TRBV10-3 . CAISDRGVTDTQYF TGTGCCATCAGTGATCGCGGGGTTACAGATACGCAGTATTTT